This entry is about one T cell receptor (beta chain). Reverse transcription of 500 to 650 ng total RNA with a constant-region primer produced TCR beta cDNA. ARM-PCR was slightly modified, and three nested multiplex PCR rounds with it gave rise to the TCR beta libraries. A single record per CDR3 protein comes from TCRdb applying MiXCR to the multiplex PCR reads. The sample records around 330,000 distinct CDR3 sequences, around three fifths being singletons. Germline DNA was also extracted, while the blood RNA originated from unsorted whole blood. The data originate from a study of tumor-infiltrating lymphocytes in primary liver carcinoma. On the study more broadly: Patients had primary liver carcinoma treated by surgical resection. Ages ranged from 30 to 69, with HCC or mixed HCC-cholangiocarcinoma.

Sequencing used peripheral blood. The TCR comes from a man between 40 and 49 years old with primary liver carcinoma and hepatitis B virus infection.

CDR3 nucleotide sequence: TGTGCCAGCAGTTGGAACGGCCCTAACAGCAATGAGCAGTTCTTC. Translation: CASSWNGPNSNEQFF. The V and J genes are TRBV6-2 or TRBV6-3 and TRBJ2-1; no reliable D call. Germline values: CDR1 MNHEY, CDR2 SVGEGT. V was clipped by 4 bases and J by 6 bases, with 16 bases between them. This CDR3 spans 15 amino acids.